This TCR beta chain was captured in a study of shared clonotypes between healthy human individuals. Trimming took off 10 bases at V and 4 bases at J, with 14 bases between the two ends. CDR3 length equals 12 residues. Germline CDR1 ENHRY, CDR2 SYGVKD. TCRdb's table, derived via immunoSEQ multiplex PCR, lists solely in-frame clones and lacks some. In the table there are roughly 2.6 million clones, approximately 92% of which are singletons. The chain links TRBV10-3 to TRBJ2-7; TRBD1 is a possible D gene (5 bases). The sample was naive CD4+ T cells sorted from blood. Described subset: CD45RA+ positively selected. This sequence was found in a man between 18 and 29 years old in good health. Written as DNA, the CDR3 is TGTGCCACGACAGTGGGATTATACGAGCAGTACTTC. Translation: CATTVGLYEQYF.